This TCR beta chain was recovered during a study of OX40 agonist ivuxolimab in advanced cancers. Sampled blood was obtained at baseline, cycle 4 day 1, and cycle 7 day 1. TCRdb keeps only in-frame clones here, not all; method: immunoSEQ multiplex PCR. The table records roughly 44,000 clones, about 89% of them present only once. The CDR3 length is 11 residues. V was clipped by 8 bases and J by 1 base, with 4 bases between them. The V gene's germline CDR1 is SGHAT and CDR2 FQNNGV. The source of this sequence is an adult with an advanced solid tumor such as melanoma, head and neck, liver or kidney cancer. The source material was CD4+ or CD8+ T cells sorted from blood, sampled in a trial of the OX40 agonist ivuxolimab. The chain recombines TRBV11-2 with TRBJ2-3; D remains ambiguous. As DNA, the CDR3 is TGTGCCAGCCGGCGCACAGATACGCAGTATTTT. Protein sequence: CASRRTDTQYF.